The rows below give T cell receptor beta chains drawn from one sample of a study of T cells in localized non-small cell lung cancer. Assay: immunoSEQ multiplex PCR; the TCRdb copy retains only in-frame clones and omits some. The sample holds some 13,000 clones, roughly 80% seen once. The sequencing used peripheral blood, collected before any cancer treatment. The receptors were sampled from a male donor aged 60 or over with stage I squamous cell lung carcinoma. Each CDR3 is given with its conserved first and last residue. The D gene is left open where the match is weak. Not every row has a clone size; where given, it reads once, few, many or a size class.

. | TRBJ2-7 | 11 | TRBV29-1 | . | TGCAGCGTTGATACTACAGCCGAGCAGTACTTC | CSVDTTAEQYF
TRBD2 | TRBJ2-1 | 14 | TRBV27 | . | TGTGCCAGCAACCGGGAGGGCCTACGGAATGAGCAGTTCTTC | CASNREGLRNEQFF
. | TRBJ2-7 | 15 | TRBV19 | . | TGTGCCAGTAGTTTCACAGGGCAATCAGGGAGCGAGCAGTACTTC | CASSFTGQSGSEQYF
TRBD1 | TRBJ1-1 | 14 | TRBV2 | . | TGTGCCAGCAGTACGCACAGGGGGAACACTGAAGCTTTCTTT | CASSTHRGNTEAFF
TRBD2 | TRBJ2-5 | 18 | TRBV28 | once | TGTGCCAGCAGTTTTCGGCCAGCGGGAGTGTCGGGCTTGGAGACCCAGTACTTC | CASSFRPAGVSGLETQYF
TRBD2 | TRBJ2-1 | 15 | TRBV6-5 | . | TGTGCCAGCAGTTACTCGAAAGCGGGAGGGAGGGAGCAGTTCTTC | CASSYSKAGGREQFF
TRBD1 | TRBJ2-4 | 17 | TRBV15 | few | TGTGCCACCAGCAGTCTATTGGACAGGCTAGCCAAAAACATTCAGTACTTC | CATSSLLDRLAKNIQYF
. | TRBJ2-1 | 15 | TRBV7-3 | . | TGTGCCAGCAGAGTTACCGGGGAGGAGCGCCATGAGCAGTTCTTC | CASRVTGEERHEQFF
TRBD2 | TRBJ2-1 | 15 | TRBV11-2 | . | TGTGCCAGCAGCTTTAGGCGGGAGTCAAATAATGAGCAGTTCTTC | CASSFRRESNNEQFF
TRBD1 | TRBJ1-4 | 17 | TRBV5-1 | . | TGCGCCAGCAGCTTGGGGGACAGGAGGGGAACTAATGAAAAACTGTTTTTT | CASSLGDRRGTNEKLFF
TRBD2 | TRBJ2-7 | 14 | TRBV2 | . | TGTGCCAGTGTTAGCGGGAGGCTCACCTACGAGCAGTACTTC | CASVSGRLTYEQYF
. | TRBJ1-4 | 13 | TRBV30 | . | TGTGCCTGGAGTGCAGGGAATGGAGAAAAACTGTTTTTT | CAWSAGNGEKLFF
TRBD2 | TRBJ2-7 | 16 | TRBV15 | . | TGTGCCACCAGCAGACTAGCGGGTGCCCGTTCCTACGAGCAGTACTTC | CATSRLAGARSYEQYF
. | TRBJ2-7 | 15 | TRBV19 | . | TGTGCCAGTAGTGCTGGGATAGGCGGGTTCTACGAGCAGTACTTC | CASSAGIGGFYEQYF
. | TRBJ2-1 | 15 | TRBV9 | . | TGTGCCAGCAGCGTAGCGACGGCCGGAAGGAATGAGCAGTTCTTC | CASSVATAGRNEQFF
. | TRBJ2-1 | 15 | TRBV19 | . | TGTGCCAGTAGTACTCCTACGGGATCCTACAATGAGCAGTTCTTC | CASSTPTGSYNEQFF
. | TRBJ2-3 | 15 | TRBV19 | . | TGTGCCAGTAGTTCGTCGAGAGGCGGCGCAGATACGCAGTATTTT | CASSSSRGGADTQYF
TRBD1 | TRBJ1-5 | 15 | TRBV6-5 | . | TGTGCCAGCAGTCCTTCGACAGGGGGCATTCAGCCCCAGCATTTT | CASSPSTGGIQPQHF
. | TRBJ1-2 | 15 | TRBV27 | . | TGTGCCAGCAGTTCCTCGGGGAGGGGCGACTATGGCTACACCTTC | CASSSSGRGDYGYTF
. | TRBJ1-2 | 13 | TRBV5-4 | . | TGTGCCAGCAGCTCTCAGGGGAACTATGGCTACACCTTC | CASSSQGNYGYTF
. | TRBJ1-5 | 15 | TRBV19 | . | TGTGCCAGTACCCCCCAGCCCTATAGCAATCAGCCCCAGCATTTT | CASTPQPYSNQPQHF
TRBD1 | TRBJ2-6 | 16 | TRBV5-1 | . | TGCGCCAGCAGCTTCCGACAGGGATCCGGGGCCAACGTCCTGACTTTC | CASSFRQGSGANVLTF
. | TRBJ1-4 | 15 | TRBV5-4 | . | TGTGCCAGCAGCTTGGTCTCCTCATGGGGTGAAAAACTGTTTTTT | CASSLVSSWGEKLFF
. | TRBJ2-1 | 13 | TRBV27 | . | TGTGCCAGCAGTAACAGACTCGCAAGCGAGCAGTTCTTC | CASSNRLASEQFF
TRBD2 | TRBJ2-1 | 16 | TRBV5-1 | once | TGCGCCAGCAGCTTGTCTCCCGGGACTAGCAGGAATGAGCAGTTCTTC | CASSLSPGTSRNEQFF
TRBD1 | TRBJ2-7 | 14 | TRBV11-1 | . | TGTGCCAGCAGCCGGGACAGGGGTCCCTACGAGCAGTACTTC | CASSRDRGPYEQYF
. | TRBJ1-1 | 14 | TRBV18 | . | TGTGCCAGCTCAAAAACTGAGAGTAACACTGAAGCTTTCTTT | CASSKTESNTEAFF
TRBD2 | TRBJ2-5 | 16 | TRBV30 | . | TGTGCCTGGAGTGTACGAGGAGCGGGAGGATTAAAGACCCAGTACTTC | CAWSVRGAGGLKTQYF
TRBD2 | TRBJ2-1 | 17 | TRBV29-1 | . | TGCAGCGCCGAAGGACAGTTAGCGGGGGATCGCTACAATGAGCAGTTCTTC | CSAEGQLAGDRYNEQFF
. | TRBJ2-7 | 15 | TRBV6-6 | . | TGTGCCAGCAGTTACTCATCGGTCGGCAGGTACGAGCAGTACTTC | CASSYSSVGRYEQYF
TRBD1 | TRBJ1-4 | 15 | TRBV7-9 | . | TGTGCCAGCAGCTTAAGACAGGGTCCTAATGAAAAACTGTTTTTT | CASSLRQGPNEKLFF
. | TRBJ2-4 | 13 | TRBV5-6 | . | TGTGCCAGCAGCTTCGTTGAAAACGGCATTCAGTACTTC | CASSFVENGIQYF
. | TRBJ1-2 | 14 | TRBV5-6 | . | TGTGCCAGCAGCTTGGTAGGGGCGGGGGATGGCTACACCTTC | CASSLVGAGDGYTF